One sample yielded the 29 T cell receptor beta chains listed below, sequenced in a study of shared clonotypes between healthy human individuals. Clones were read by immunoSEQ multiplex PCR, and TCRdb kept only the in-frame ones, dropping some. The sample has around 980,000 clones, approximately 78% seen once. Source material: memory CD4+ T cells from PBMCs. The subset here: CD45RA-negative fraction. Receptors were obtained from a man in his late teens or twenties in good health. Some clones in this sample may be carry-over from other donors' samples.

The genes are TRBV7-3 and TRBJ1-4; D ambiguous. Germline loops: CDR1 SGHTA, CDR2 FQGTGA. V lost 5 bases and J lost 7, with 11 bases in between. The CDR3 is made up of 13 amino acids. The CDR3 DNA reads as TGTGCCAGCAGCCGGAGTATGGGTGAAAAACTGTTTTTT. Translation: CASSRSMGEKLFF. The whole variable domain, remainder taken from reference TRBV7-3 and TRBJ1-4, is GAGVSQTPSNKVTEKGKYVELRCDPISGHTALYWYRQSLGQGPEFLIYFQGTGAADDSGLPNDRFFAVRPEGSVSTLKIQRTERGDSAVYLCASSRSMGEKLFFGSGTQLSVL.

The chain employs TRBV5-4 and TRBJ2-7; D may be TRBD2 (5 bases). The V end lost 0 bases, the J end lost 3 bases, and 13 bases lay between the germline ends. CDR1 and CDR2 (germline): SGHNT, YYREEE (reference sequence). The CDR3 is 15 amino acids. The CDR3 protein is CASSLAPGRSYEQYF. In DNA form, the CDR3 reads TGTGCCAGCAGCTTGGCTCCGGGAAGGAGCTACGAGCAGTACTTC.

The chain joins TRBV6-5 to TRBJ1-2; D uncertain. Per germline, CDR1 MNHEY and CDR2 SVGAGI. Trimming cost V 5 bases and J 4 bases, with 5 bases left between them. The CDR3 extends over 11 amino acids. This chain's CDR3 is CASSNTYGYTF. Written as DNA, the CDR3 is TGTGCCAGCAGTAACACCTATGGCTACACCTTC.

The CDR3 loop is CASSPAGRKGRNEQFF. As DNA, the CDR3 is TGTGCCAGCAGCCCAGCGGGCAGGAAGGGAAGGAATGAGCAGTTCTTC. The chain uses TRBV14 and TRBJ2-1, with D possibly TRBD2 on 6 matching bases. CDR1 SGHDN and CDR2 FVKESK come from the germline V gene. Trimming took off 4 bases at V and 7 bases at J, with 20 bases between the two ends. The CDR3 extends over 16 amino acids.

The CDR3 region is CASSNLANYGYTF. The CDR3 nucleotides are TGTGCCAGTAGTAACCTAGCTAACTATGGCTACACCTTC. V usage is TRBV19 and J usage is TRBJ1-2; D unclear. CDR3 size: 13 residues. In germline, CDR1 is LNHDA, CDR2 SQIVND (reference sequence). V lost 4 bases and J 0 bases, leaving 6 bases between the germline ends.

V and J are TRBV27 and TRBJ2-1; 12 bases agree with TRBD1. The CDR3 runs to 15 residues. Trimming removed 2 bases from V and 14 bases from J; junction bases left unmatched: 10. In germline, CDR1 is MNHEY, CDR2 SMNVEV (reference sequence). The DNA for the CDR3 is TGTGCCAGCAGTTTACGGGACAGGGGGCGTTACGGAGAGTTCTTC. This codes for CASSLRDRGRYGEFF.

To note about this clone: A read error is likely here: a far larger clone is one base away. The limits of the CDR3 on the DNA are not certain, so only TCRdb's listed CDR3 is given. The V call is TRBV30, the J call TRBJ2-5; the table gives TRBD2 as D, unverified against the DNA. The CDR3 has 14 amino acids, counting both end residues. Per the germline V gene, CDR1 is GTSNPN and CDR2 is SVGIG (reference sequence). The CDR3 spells CAWSVGGGSYERYF.

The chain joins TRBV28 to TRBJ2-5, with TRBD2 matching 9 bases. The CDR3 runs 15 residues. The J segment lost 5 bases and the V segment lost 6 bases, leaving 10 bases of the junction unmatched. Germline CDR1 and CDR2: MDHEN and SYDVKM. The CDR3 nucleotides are TGTGCCAGCAGCACCCACGGTAGCGGGAGCGAGACCCAGTACTTC. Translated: CASSTHGSGSETQYF.

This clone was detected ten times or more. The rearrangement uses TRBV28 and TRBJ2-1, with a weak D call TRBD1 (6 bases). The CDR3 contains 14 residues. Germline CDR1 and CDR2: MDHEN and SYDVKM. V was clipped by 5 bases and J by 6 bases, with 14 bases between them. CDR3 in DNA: TGTGCCAGCAGTAGAACAGGGACGGTCAATGAGCAGTTCTTC. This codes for CASSRTGTVNEQFF.

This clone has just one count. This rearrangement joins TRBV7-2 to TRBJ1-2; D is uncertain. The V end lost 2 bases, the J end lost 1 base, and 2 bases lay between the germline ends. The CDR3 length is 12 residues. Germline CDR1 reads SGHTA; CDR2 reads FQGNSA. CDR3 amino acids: CASSLYNYGYTF. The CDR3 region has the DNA TGTGCCAGCAGCTTATATAACTATGGCTACACCTTC.

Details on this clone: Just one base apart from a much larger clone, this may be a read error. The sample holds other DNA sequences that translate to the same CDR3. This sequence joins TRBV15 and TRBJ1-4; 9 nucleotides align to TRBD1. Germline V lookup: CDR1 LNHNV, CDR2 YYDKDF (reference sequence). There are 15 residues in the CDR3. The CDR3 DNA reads TGTGCTACCAGCAGCCCCGGGACAGGGAGGGAAAAACTGTTTTTT. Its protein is CATSSPGTGREKLFF.

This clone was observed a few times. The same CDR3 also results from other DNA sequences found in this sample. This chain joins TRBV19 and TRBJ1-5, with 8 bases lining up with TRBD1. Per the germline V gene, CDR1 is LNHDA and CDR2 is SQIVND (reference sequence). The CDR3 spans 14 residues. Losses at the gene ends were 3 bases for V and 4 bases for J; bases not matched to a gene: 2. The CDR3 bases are TGTGCCAGTAGTATTCGGACAGGGAATCAGCCCCAGCATTTT. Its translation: CASSIRTGNQPQHF.

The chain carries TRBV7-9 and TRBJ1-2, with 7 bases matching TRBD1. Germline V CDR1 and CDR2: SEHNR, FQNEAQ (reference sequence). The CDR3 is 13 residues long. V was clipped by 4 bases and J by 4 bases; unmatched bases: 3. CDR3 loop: CASSYRDSYGYTF. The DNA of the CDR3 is TGTGCCAGCAGCTACCGGGACAGCTATGGCTACACCTTC.

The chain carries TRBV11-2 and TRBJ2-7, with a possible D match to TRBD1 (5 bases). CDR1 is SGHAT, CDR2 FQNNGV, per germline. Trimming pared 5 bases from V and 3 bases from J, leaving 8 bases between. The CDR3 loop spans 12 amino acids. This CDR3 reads CASSIDSYEQYF. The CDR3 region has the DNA TGTGCCAGCAGCATCGACAGCTACGAGCAGTACTTC.

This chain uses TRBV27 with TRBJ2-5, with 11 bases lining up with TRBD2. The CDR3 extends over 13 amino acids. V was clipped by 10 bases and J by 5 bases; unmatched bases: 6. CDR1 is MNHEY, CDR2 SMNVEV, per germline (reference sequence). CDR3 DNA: TGTGCCACCCGACTAGCGGGAACTGAGACCCAGTACTTC. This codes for CATRLAGTETQYF.

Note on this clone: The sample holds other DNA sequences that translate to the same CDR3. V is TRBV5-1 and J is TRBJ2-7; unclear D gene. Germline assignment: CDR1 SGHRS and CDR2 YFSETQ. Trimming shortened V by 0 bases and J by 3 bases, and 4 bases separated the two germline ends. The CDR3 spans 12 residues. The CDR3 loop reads CASSLGNYEQYF. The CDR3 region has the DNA TGCGCCAGCAGCTTGGGTAACTACGAGCAGTACTTC.

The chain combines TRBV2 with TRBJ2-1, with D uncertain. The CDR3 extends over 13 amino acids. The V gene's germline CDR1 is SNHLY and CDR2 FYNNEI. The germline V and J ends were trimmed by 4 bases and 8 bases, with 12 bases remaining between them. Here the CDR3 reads CASSGALPDEQFF. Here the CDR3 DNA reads TGTGCCAGCAGTGGAGCCCTCCCCGATGAGCAGTTCTTC.

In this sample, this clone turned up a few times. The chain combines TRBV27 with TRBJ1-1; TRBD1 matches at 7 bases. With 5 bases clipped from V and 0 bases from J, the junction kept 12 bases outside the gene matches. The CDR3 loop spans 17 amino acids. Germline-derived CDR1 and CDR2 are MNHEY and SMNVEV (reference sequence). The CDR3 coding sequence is TGTGCCAGCAGTATCTCCAGGGACAGTAATATGAACACTGAAGCTTTCTTT. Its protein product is CASSISRDSNMNTEAFF.

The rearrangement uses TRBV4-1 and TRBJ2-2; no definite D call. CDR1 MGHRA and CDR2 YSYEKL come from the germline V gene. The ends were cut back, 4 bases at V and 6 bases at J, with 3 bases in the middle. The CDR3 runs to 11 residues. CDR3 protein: CASSLAGELFF. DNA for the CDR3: TGCGCCAGCAGCCTAGCCGGGGAGCTGTTTTTT.

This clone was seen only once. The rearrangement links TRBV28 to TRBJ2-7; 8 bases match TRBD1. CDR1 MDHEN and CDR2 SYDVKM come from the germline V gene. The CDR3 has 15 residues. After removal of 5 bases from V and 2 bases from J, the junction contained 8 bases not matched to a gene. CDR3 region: CASSTQGALTYEQYF. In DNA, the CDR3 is TGTGCCAGCAGTACCCAGGGGGCCCTTACCTACGAGCAGTACTTC.

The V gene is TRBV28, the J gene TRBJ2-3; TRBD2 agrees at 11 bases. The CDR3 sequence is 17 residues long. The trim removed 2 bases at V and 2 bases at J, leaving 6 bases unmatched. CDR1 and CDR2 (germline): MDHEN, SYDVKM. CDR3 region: CASSLRRLAGTTDTQYF. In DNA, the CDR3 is TGTGCCAGCAGTTTAAGAAGACTAGCGGGAACCACAGATACGCAGTATTTT.

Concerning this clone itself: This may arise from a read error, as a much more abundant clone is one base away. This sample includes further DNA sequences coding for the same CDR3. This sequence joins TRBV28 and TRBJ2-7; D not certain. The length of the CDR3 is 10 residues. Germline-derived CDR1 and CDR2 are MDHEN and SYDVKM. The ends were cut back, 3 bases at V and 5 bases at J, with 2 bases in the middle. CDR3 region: CASSFNEQYF. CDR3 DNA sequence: TGTGCCAGCAGTTTCAACGAGCAGTACTTC. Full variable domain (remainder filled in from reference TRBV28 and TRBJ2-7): DVKVTQSSRYLVKRTGEKVFLECVQDMDHENMFWYRQDPGLGLRLIYFSYDVKMKEKGDIPEGYSVSREKKERFSLILESASTNQTSMYLCASSFNEQYFGPGTRLTVT.

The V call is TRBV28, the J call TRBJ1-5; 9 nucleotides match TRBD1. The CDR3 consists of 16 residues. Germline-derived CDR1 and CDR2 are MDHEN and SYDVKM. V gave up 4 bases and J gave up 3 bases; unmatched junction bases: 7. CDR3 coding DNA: TGTGCCAGCAGTTCGCCCGGGACAGGGCCCAATCAGCCCCAGCATTTT. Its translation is CASSSPGTGPNQPQHF.

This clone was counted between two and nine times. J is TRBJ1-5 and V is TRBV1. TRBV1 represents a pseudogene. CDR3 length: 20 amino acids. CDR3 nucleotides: TGCACCAGCAGCCAAGATAAAGGGGAAAGGAGGGGTTGTAAATATCAGCCCCAGCATTTT. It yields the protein CTSSQDKGERRGCKYQPQHF.

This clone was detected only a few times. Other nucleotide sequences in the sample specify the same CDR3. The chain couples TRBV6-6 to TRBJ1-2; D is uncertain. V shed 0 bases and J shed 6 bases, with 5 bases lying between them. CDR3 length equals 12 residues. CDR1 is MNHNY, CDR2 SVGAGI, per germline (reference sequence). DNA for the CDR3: TGTGCCAGCAGTTACTCGGGTGATGGCTACACCTTC. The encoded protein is CASSYSGDGYTF.

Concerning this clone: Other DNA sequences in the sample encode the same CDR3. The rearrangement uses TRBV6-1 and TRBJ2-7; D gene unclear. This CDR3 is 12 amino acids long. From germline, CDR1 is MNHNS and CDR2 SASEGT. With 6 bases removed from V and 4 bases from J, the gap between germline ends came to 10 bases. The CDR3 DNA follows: TGTGCCAGCAGCGAATCTCAATACGAGCAGTACTTC. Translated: CASSESQYEQYF.

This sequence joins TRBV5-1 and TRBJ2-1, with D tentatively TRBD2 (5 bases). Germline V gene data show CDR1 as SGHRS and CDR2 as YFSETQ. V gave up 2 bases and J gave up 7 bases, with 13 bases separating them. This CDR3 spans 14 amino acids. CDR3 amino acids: CASSLRRERNEQFF. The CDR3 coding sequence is TGCGCCAGCAGCTTACGCCGTGAGCGGAATGAGCAGTTCTTC.

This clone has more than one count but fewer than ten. This chain's CDR3 is CASSEGPSKGQPQHF. The CDR3 DNA is TGTGCCAGCAGCGAGGGGCCTTCTAAGGGTCAGCCCCAGCATTTT. The chain links TRBV7-8 to TRBJ1-5; a weak D match, TRBD1 (5 bases). V lost 5 bases and J 6 bases, leaving 17 bases between the germline ends. The length of the CDR3 is 15 residues. Germline V CDR1 and CDR2: SGHVS, FQNEAQ.

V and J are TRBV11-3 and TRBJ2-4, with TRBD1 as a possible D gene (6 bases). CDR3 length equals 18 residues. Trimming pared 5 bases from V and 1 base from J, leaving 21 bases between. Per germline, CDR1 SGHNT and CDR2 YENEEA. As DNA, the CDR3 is TGTGCCAGCAGCCCAGGGGTGGGAATCGAAAAGGCCAAAAACATTCAGTACTTC. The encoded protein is CASSPGVGIEKAKNIQYF.